The present T cell receptor beta chain was sequenced within a study of lymphopenia after photon versus proton radiotherapy. A note on this clone: Antigen unknown.

TCRdb's copy holds only in-frame clones and misses some; the assay was immunoSEQ multiplex PCR. Here the sample spans around 31,000 clones, roughly nine tenths being singletons. The germline V gene has CDR1 SGHTA and CDR2 FQGTGA. This CDR3 is 15 amino acids long. V was clipped by 5 bases and J by 8 bases; unmatched bases: 5. The study, taken as a whole, reports: Larger post-nadir TCR diversity loss correlated inversely with survival in deceased patients. Survival link was tested only in deceased patients; proton benefit remains a possibility.

Sample: peripheral blood, taken from a patient treated with proton-based radiotherapy. V gene TRBV7-3 combines with J gene TRBJ2-1; TRBD2 aligns across 14 bases. The TCR originated in a woman in her seventies with pancreatic cancer. Some clones in this sample may be carry-over from other donors' samples. The DNA for the CDR3 is TGTGCCAGCAGCCGACTAGCGGGAGGGCTCGATGAGCAGTTCTTC. Protein: CASSRLAGGLDEQFF.